The 4 T cell receptor beta chains in this list originate from one sample, sequenced in a study of blood T cell repertoires in COVID-19. Only in-frame clones appear in the TCRdb table, and some are missing; sequencing was by immunoSEQ multiplex PCR. The data hold roughly 140,000 clones, with around 83% observed a single time. Sequencing input: peripheral blood. The receptors stem from a man aged 60 to 69 with active or convalescent COVID-19.

This chain joins TRBV7-2 and TRBJ2-1; TRBD1 matches at 7 bases. J gave up 0 bases and V 0 bases, and 2 bases lay outside the gene matches. The CDR3 covers 16 residues. CDR1 and CDR2 (germline): SGHTA, FQGNSA. CDR3: CASSLAGTASYNEQFF. DNA for the CDR3: TGTGCCAGCAGCTTAGCGGGGACAGCCTCCTACAATGAGCAGTTCTTC.

The CDR3 is CASSSGQYNEKLFF. The CDR3 DNA reads as TGTGCCAGCAGTTCGGGACAGTATAATGAAAAACTGTTTTTT. The J gene is TRBJ1-4, the V gene TRBV6-5; 7 nucleotides line up with TRBD1. Per the germline V gene, CDR1 is MNHEY and CDR2 is SVGAGI. The CDR3 has 14 residues. V gave up 4 bases and J gave up 4 bases; unmatched junction bases: 3.

The chain is built from TRBV18 and TRBJ2-4, with 7 bases matching TRBD1. Trimming removed 4 bases from V and 8 bases from J; junction bases left unmatched: 8. The germline V gene encodes CDR1 KGHSH and CDR2 LQKENI. CDR3 length equals 14 residues. The CDR3 sequence: CASSRPGQSDIQYF. The CDR3 region has the DNA TGTGCCAGCTCACGACCGGGACAGAGCGACATTCAGTACTTC.

This clone was picked up one time. The chain uses TRBV19 and TRBJ2-1; weak D call: TRBD1 (5 bases). The CDR3 is 15 residues long. Germline CDR1 reads LNHDA; CDR2 reads SQIVND (reference sequence). The V gene lost 4 bases and the J gene lost 2 bases, with 12 bases spanning the gap. The DNA for the CDR3 is TGTGCCAGTAGTAAGCAGGGATGGGCCTACAATGAGCAGTTCTTC. Encoded protein: CASSKQGWAYNEQFF.